The text below deals with one T cell receptor (beta chain). Among the hyperthyroidism patients, all were newly diagnosed, aged 18 to 65, with under 2 months' duration. Pregnancy or lactation, uncontrolled infections and other autoimmune diseases were grounds for excluding patients. Sampling over 7.5 ml of fresh peripheral blood provided the PBMCs. The entry originates in a study of Graves' ophthalmopathy and Graves' hyperthyroidism. The authors amplified TCR beta CDR3 regions, and they did so from RNA transcripts for repertoire sequencing. Following a first-round RT-PCR that used HTBI primers, a second-round multiplex PCR was carried out. TCRdb reprocessed the multiplex PCR reads via MiXCR and lists one record per CDR3 protein. The table shows hundreds of thousands of distinct CDR3 sequences, with approximately 21% occurring only once. This clonotype was sampled from a woman between 18 and 30 years old with stable Graves' hyperthyroidism. Some clones in this sample may be carry-over from other donors' samples. Sample: peripheral blood.

The CDR3 DNA sequence: TGTGCCAGCAGCTTAGTTGCAGGCAATAATTCACCCCTCCACTTT. Protein sequence: CASSLVAGNNSPLHF. This chain uses TRBV7-9 with TRBJ1-6, with D uncertain. CDR3 length: 15 amino acids. The V and J ends lost 1 base and 5 bases respectively, with 9 bases between them. Germline V gives CDR1 SEHNR, CDR2 FQNEAQ (reference sequence).